These 17 T cell receptor beta chains came from one sample sequenced in a study of identical twins listed by TCRdb under 2016. The protocol used for the library was 5' RACE. The instrument was an Illumina HiSeq 2000. Using fastp at Q25 and MiXCR, TCRdb reprocessed the public reads and kept productive beta chains. CDR3 protein duplicates are merged, each entry listing the most common genes and DNA. The sample table holds nearly 900,000 distinct CDR3 sequences, of which about 12% were seen once. Roughly 1.5% of the sample goes to the ten largest clones. These data were likewise used in another study, on yellow fever vaccine responses in identical twins.

The sample comprised PBMCs. Receptors were obtained from a woman under 30 in good health.

This clonotype was observed many times. The chain joins TRBV12-3 or TRBV12-4 to TRBJ2-5; 7 nucleotides line up with TRBD2. This CDR3 region has 14 residues. Trimming took 3 bases from V and 4 from J; bases not matched to a gene: 5. CDR3 amino acids: CASSLGRGAETQYF. The DNA of the CDR3 is TGTGCCAGCAGTTTGGGGAGGGGAGCAGAGACCCAGTACTTC.

This clonotype was seen a handful of times. The V gene is TRBV7-9, the J gene TRBJ1-6; possibly TRBD1 for D (5 bases). Germline values: CDR1 SEHNR, CDR2 FQNEAQ (reference sequence). The V gene lost 1 base and the J gene lost 6 bases, with 10 bases spanning the gap. This CDR3 has 15 residues. CDR3 in DNA: TGTGCCAGCAGCTTAGGGACACAACTTAATTCACCCCTCCACTTT. The encoded protein is CASSLGTQLNSPLHF.

The rearrangement links TRBV15 to TRBJ2-3; TRBD2 aligns across 7 bases. V was pared by 0 bases and J by 4 bases, with 4 bases of the junction left unmatched. From germline, CDR1 is LNHNV and CDR2 YYDKDF (reference sequence). The CDR3 sequence is 15 residues long. CDR3 amino acids: CATSRDGEGADTQYF. The CDR3 nucleotides read TGTGCCACCAGCAGAGACGGGGAGGGCGCAGATACGCAGTATTTT.

This clonotype was seen a handful of times. V usage is TRBV7-9 and J usage is TRBJ1-2; possible D gene TRBD1, 6 bases. Per the germline V gene, CDR1 is SEHNR and CDR2 is FQNEAQ (reference sequence). This CDR3 has 17 residues. V was trimmed by 5 bases and J by 0 bases, leaving 19 bases between them. The CDR3 loop is CASSPGETEGANYGYTF. DNA for the CDR3: TGTGCCAGCAGCCCAGGGGAGACTGAAGGAGCTAACTATGGCTACACCTTC.

This clonotype was seen many times. This chain uses TRBV11-2 with TRBJ2-1; D is possibly TRBD2 (6 bases). Germline V gene sequence: CDR1 SGHAT, CDR2 FQNNGV. V was clipped by 3 bases and J by 5 bases, with 11 bases between them. This CDR3 is 14 amino acids long. The chain's CDR3 is CASSLTGTHNEQFF. DNA for the CDR3: TGTGCCAGCAGCTTGACCGGGACTCACAATGAGCAGTTCTTC.

The chain couples TRBV10-1 to TRBJ2-7; 8 bases match TRBD2. The germline CDR1 and CDR2 sequences are WNHNN and SYGVQD (reference sequence). The CDR3 has 16 amino acids. J gave up 2 bases and V 6 bases, and 12 bases lay outside the gene matches. The CDR3 DNA reads as TGCGCCAGCAGCGGTGGACTAGCCGGGAGGACCTACGAGCAGTACTTC. It yields the protein CASSGGLAGRTYEQYF.

The table lists this clonotype with a few counts. V is TRBV7-9 and J is TRBJ2-1; D is uncertain. Deletions cut 5 bases from V and 7 bases from J, with 9 bases between. The CDR3 extends over 12 amino acids. Per germline, CDR1 SEHNR and CDR2 FQNEAQ (reference sequence). Here the CDR3 DNA reads TGTGCCAGCAGCGTTCGGGTGAATGAGCAGTTCTTC. Protein sequence: CASSVRVNEQFF. Full variable domain (rest looked up from reference TRBV7-9 and TRBJ2-1): DTGVSQNPRHKITKRGQNVTFRCDPISEHNRLYWYRQTLGQGPEFLTYFQNEAQLEKSRLLSDRFSAERPKGSFSTLEIQRTEQGDSAMYLCASSVRVNEQFFGPGTRLTVL.

CDR3 in DNA: TGCAGTGCCCGAAACTGGGGGGGAGGCCCGAACAATGAGCAGTTCTTC. Encoded protein: CSARNWGGGPNNEQFF. The chain employs TRBV20-1 and TRBJ2-1, with 7 bases lining up with TRBD2. CDR1 DFQATT and CDR2 SNEGSKA come from the germline V gene (reference sequence). The CDR3 is made up of 16 amino acids. The trim removed 6 bases at V and 5 bases at J, leaving 16 bases unmatched.

This chain connects TRBV7-9 to TRBJ2-2, with a tentative D call TRBD1 (5 bases). V was cut by 3 bases and J by 6 bases, with 11 bases left in between. Per the germline V gene, CDR1 is SEHNR and CDR2 is FQNEAQ (reference sequence). This CDR3 spans 14 amino acids. The CDR3 sequence is CASSFRLGAGELFF. The CDR3 DNA follows: TGTGCCAGCAGCTTCCGCCTAGGGGCCGGGGAGCTGTTTTTT.

Points on this clonotype: The junction departs from the called germline gene at one end, perhaps through a read error. This rearrangement joins TRBV20-1 to TRBJ1-1, with 7 bases that match TRBD1. The germline gives CDR1 DFQATT, CDR2 SNEGSKA (reference sequence). CDR3 size: 15 residues. The CDR3 coding sequence is TGCTGTGCTAGAGATCTCAGGGGGTTGAACACTGAAGCTTTCTTT. Protein: CCARDLRGLNTEAFF.

The rearrangement links TRBV20-1 to TRBJ2-1; D ambiguous. Deletions cut 0 bases from V and 9 bases from J, with 12 bases between. This CDR3 contains 13 residues. Per germline, CDR1 DFQATT and CDR2 SNEGSKA (reference sequence). Written as DNA, the CDR3 is TGCAGTGCTAGAGATCGCGTAGGGATTGAGCAGTTCTTC. Amino acid sequence: CSARDRVGIEQFF.

At least ten counts were recorded for this clonotype. This chain links TRBV6-4 with TRBJ2-3; D is uncertain. This CDR3 spans 15 amino acids. Trimming took 6 bases from V and 1 from J, leaving 14 bases between them. The germline gives CDR1 MRHNA, CDR2 SNTAGT. The CDR3 DNA sequence: TGTGCCAGCAGCCTGGACCCGCAGGGCACAGATACGCAGTATTTT. Protein: CASSLDPQGTDTQYF.

This clonotype was observed many times. The rearrangement links TRBV5-1 to TRBJ2-1, with 7 bases aligning to TRBD1. Germline lookup yields CDR1 SGHRS and CDR2 YFSETQ. The ends lost 5 bases at V and 5 bases at J; junction bases unmatched: 7. This CDR3 comprises 14 residues. CDR3 in DNA: TGCGCCAGCAGTTGGGACAGAGGGGACAATGAGCAGTTCTTC. Translating it yields CASSWDRGDNEQFF.

This clonotype was recorded at least ten times. The CDR3 DNA is TGCGCCAGCAGCCAAGAGACTAGCGGGGGGGGCAAACTCATCGAGCAGTACGTC. The encoded protein is CASSQETSGGGKLIEQYV. This chain joins TRBV4-1 and TRBJ2-7; 14 bases match TRBD2. Trimming cost V 0 bases and J 6 bases; bases outside gene matches: 10. The CDR3 has 18 residues. Germline CDR1 reads MGHRA; CDR2 reads YSYEKL.

The sample holds many counts of this clonotype. V gene TRBV7-9 combines with J gene TRBJ2-7, with TRBD1 identical over 7 bases. V shed 5 bases and J 6 bases; nucleotides not matched to a gene: 4. Germline V lookup: CDR1 SEHNR, CDR2 FQNEAQ (reference sequence). CDR3 length: 12 residues. The DNA of the CDR3 is TGTGCCAGCAGCCCGGACAGGTCCGAGCAGTACTTC. This encodes CASSPDRSEQYF.

This clonotype was detected only a few times. The chain recombines TRBV20-1 with TRBJ2-5, with 12 bases that match TRBD2. The V and J ends lost 0 bases and 2 bases, in that order; junction bases with no gene match: 1. This CDR3 has 15 amino acids. Germline CDR1 and CDR2: DFQATT and SNEGSKA (reference sequence). In nucleotides, the CDR3 is TGCAGTGCTAGAGACCTAGCGGGGGGGCAAGAGACCCAGTACTTC. Translation: CSARDLAGGQETQYF.

This clonotype has a handful of counts. The chain is built from TRBV12-3 or TRBV12-4 and TRBJ2-1, with D perhaps matching TRBD1 or TRBD2 (5 bases each). CDR3 size: 14 residues. Trimming removed 3 bases at V and 10 bases at J, with 16 bases between. Here the CDR3 DNA reads TGTGCCAGCAGTTTTGTCCCGAGGGCAGGGGAGCAGTTCTTC. Translating gives CASSFVPRAGEQFF.